This passage covers 6 T cell receptor beta chains from one sample sequenced in a study of T cell changes during pregnancy in multiple sclerosis. Profiled with immunoSEQ multiplex PCR; TCRdb holds only in-frame clones, not every one. The data show 70,000 to 85,000 clones, about 90% seen once. The specimen comprised peripheral blood, sampled before pregnancy. These receptor sequences come from a female donor with multiple sclerosis, enrolled in a pregnancy study.

The chain links TRBV19 to TRBJ2-1; 11 nucleotides agree with TRBD2. Germline V lookup: CDR1 LNHDA, CDR2 SQIVND (reference sequence). Trimming took 6 bases from V and 0 from J; bases not matched to a gene: 4. The CDR3 is 16 residues long. As DNA, the CDR3 is TGTGCCAGTAGGATAACTAGCGGGAGCTCCTACAATGAGCAGTTCTTC. Translated: CASRITSGSSYNEQFF.

The chain combines TRBV30 with TRBJ2-3; TRBD2 aligns across 11 bases. V lost 3 bases, J lost 2 bases, and 4 bases stayed unmatched. Per germline, CDR1 GTSNPN and CDR2 SVGIG (reference sequence). This CDR3 contains 15 residues. CDR3 amino acids: CAWRSSGRNTDTQYF. The CDR3 DNA reads as TGTGCCTGGAGGTCTAGCGGGAGGAACACAGATACGCAGTATTTT.

V gene TRBV2 combines with J gene TRBJ2-7, with no clear D. This CDR3 is built from 12 residues. Germline lookup yields CDR1 SNHLY and CDR2 FYNNEI. Trimming pared 7 bases from V and 7 bases from J, leaving 14 bases between. The CDR3 loop is CASTGPVPEQYF. Written as DNA, the CDR3 is TGTGCCAGCACCGGTCCTGTTCCTGAGCAGTACTTC.

The rearrangement uses TRBV11-2 and TRBJ2-5; 7 bases agree with TRBD2. The CDR3 runs 16 residues. Germline V gene sequence: CDR1 SGHAT, CDR2 FQNNGV. V shed 7 bases, J shed 2 bases, and the junction held 13 bases outside the gene matches. CDR3 amino acids: CASTAAGVGPQETQYF. As DNA, the CDR3 is TGTGCCAGCACCGCTGCGGGAGTAGGACCGCAAGAGACCCAGTACTTC.

V usage is TRBV7-3 and J usage is TRBJ2-1; the D gene is possibly TRBD2 (7 bases). Trimming took off 5 bases at V and 8 bases at J, with 19 bases between the two ends. In germline, CDR1 is SGHTA, CDR2 FQGTGA. CDR3 length: 15 residues. CDR3 coding DNA: TGTGCCAGCAGCCCTATAGGGGGGGGCGTAGATGAGCAGTTCTTC. Translation gives CASSPIGGGVDEQFF.

This clone has only one observation. A junction end diverges from the germline sequence, so it may reflect a read error. The sample carries other DNA sequences with the same CDR3. The chain couples TRBV4-1 to TRBJ2-7; TRBD2 aligns across 7 bases. This CDR3 contains 14 residues. Germline V gene data show CDR1 as MGHRA and CDR2 as YSYEKL. The CDR3 coding sequence is TGCGCCAGCAGCCATCCCTCCGGGACTAACGAGCAATACTTC. Its translation is CASSHPSGTNEQYF.